These T cell receptor beta chains were read from a single sample in a study of blood T cells in healthy people across ages. MiXCR, applied by TCRdb to the 5' RACE reads, yields one record per CDR3 protein. Of 1,100,000 or so distinct CDR3 sequences listed, 35% to 50% are singletons. Sequencing input: blood. Every receptor here comes from a woman aged 55-70 years in good health. Both conserved end residues are part of each CDR3. Fields, in order: V gene, J gene, clone size, D gene, CDR3 protein, CDR3 DNA. A D gene is named only where the DNA matches it firmly. Not every row has a clone size; where given, it reads once, few, many or a size class.

v_call: TRBV20-1; j_call: TRBJ2-1; clone_size: -; d_call: -; cdr3_aa: CSAIPADSYNEQFF; cdr3_nt: TGCAGTGCTATCCCAGCGGACTCCTACAATGAGCAGTTCTTC
v_call: TRBV29-1; j_call: TRBJ2-7; clone_size: -; d_call: -; cdr3_aa: CSVTGPSFEQYF; cdr3_nt: TGCAGCGTCACAGGGCCCTCTTTCGAGCAGTACTTC
v_call: TRBV27; j_call: TRBJ2-7; clone_size: many; d_call: -; cdr3_aa: CASSLMGGPSYEQYF; cdr3_nt: TGTGCCAGCAGTTTAATGGGGGGCCCCTCCTACGAGCAGTACTTC
v_call: TRBV27; j_call: TRBJ2-3; clone_size: -; d_call: TRBD1; cdr3_aa: CASSKGTDYTDTQYF; cdr3_nt: TGTGCCAGCAGTAAAGGGACAGACTACACAGATACGCAGTATTTT
v_call: TRBV6-2/TRBV6-3; j_call: TRBJ2-7; clone_size: -; d_call: TRBD2; cdr3_aa: CASSPGGWAYEQNF; cdr3_nt: TGTGCCAGCAGTCCGGGGGGTTGGGCCTACGAGCAGAACTTC
v_call: TRBV20-1; j_call: TRBJ2-1; clone_size: -; d_call: -; cdr3_aa: CSARDRGASYNEQFF; cdr3_nt: TGCAGTGCTAGAGATCGGGGAGCGTCCTACAATGAGCAGTTCTTC
v_call: TRBV12-3/TRBV12-4; j_call: TRBJ2-1; clone_size: -; d_call: -; cdr3_aa: CASSLAGDWGNEQFF; cdr3_nt: TGTGCCAGCAGTTTAGCGGGAGATTGGGGTAATGAGCAGTTCTTC
v_call: TRBV12-3/TRBV12-4; j_call: TRBJ2-3; clone_size: many; d_call: -; cdr3_aa: CASRTGTSTDTQYF; cdr3_nt: TGTGCCAGCCGTACCGGGACTAGCACAGATACGCAGTATTTT
v_call: TRBV10-3; j_call: TRBJ2-2; clone_size: -; d_call: TRBD1; cdr3_aa: CAISERTGEHTTGELFF; cdr3_nt: TGTGCCATCAGTGAGAGGACAGGGGAACATACCACCGGGGAGCTGTTTTTT
v_call: TRBV29-1; j_call: TRBJ1-1; clone_size: -; d_call: -; cdr3_aa: CSGSQTPRGTEAFF; cdr3_nt: TGCAGCGGCTCCCAGACTCCCCGGGGCACTGAAGCTTTCTTT
v_call: TRBV6-5; j_call: TRBJ1-6; clone_size: few; d_call: -; cdr3_aa: CASSYDGHYNSPLHF; cdr3_nt: TGTGCCAGCAGTTACGACGGTCACTATAATTCACCCCTCCACTTT
v_call: TRBV28; j_call: TRBJ1-4; clone_size: few; d_call: -; cdr3_aa: CASSPPEQGGTNEKLFF; cdr3_nt: TGTGCCAGCAGCCCCCCCGAACAGGGAGGCACTAATGAAAAACTGTTTTTT
v_call: TRBV27; j_call: TRBJ2-3; clone_size: few; d_call: TRBD2; cdr3_aa: CASTPGGLAGYTDTQYF; cdr3_nt: TGTGCCAGCACCCCGGGTGGACTAGCGGGGTACACAGATACGCAGTATTTT
v_call: TRBV9; j_call: TRBJ2-1; clone_size: -; d_call: TRBD1; cdr3_aa: CASSVVGTGFYNEQFF; cdr3_nt: TGTGCCAGCAGCGTAGTAGGGACAGGGTTCTACAATGAGCAGTTCTTC
v_call: TRBV29-1; j_call: TRBJ2-1; clone_size: few; d_call: -; cdr3_aa: CSVRDRRMTDEQFF; cdr3_nt: TGCAGCGTTAGGGACCGTCGCATGACAGATGAGCAGTTCTTC
v_call: TRBV6-5; j_call: TRBJ1-1; clone_size: -; d_call: -; cdr3_aa: CASSDDPQFEAFF; cdr3_nt: TGTGCCAGCAGTGACGACCCGCAGTTCGAAGCTTTCTTT
v_call: TRBV12-5; j_call: TRBJ2-1; clone_size: -; d_call: TRBD2; cdr3_aa: CASGPLSGINEQFF; cdr3_nt: TGTGCTAGTGGTCCCCTTAGCGGGATCAATGAGCAGTTCTTC
v_call: TRBV2; j_call: TRBJ1-2; clone_size: -; d_call: TRBD1; cdr3_aa: CASSNRGQGGYTF; cdr3_nt: TGTGCCAGCAGTAACAGGGGGCAGGGTGGCTACACCTTC
v_call: TRBV20-1; j_call: TRBJ2-5; clone_size: -; d_call: -; cdr3_aa: CSARVASTAQETQYF; cdr3_nt: TGCAGTGCTAGAGTTGCCAGTACAGCCCAAGAGACCCAGTACTTC
v_call: TRBV11-1; j_call: TRBJ2-7; clone_size: once; d_call: TRBD1; cdr3_aa: CASSLAATGGAGQYF; cdr3_nt: TGTGCCAGCAGCTTAGCGGCCACAGGGGGCGCCGGGCAGTACTTC
v_call: TRBV6-6; j_call: TRBJ2-1; clone_size: -; d_call: -; cdr3_aa: CASSYSGREQFF; cdr3_nt: TGTGCCAGCAGTTACTCAGGCAGGGAGCAGTTCTTC
v_call: TRBV5-1; j_call: TRBJ2-5; clone_size: -; d_call: TRBD1; cdr3_aa: CASSPTPRQGRNEETQYF; cdr3_nt: TGCGCCAGCAGCCCTACCCCTCGACAGGGGCGGAATGAAGAGACCCAGTACTTC
v_call: TRBV13; j_call: TRBJ2-1; clone_size: few; d_call: -; cdr3_aa: CASSFNSGEQFF; cdr3_nt: TGTGCCAGCAGCTTCAATAGTGGTGAGCAGTTCTTC
v_call: TRBV20-1; j_call: TRBJ2-2; clone_size: -; d_call: TRBD1; cdr3_aa: CSANRGPGELFF; cdr3_nt: TGCAGTGCTAACAGGGGTCCCGGGGAGCTGTTTTTT